Sequencing of this T cell receptor (beta chain) was carried out in a study of blood T cell repertoires in COVID-19. Study details: Collection of acute and convalescent COVID-19 samples took place in the United States, Italy and Spain. In each case, the material was cDNA or gDNA derived from T cells, B-cell-depleted T cells, or PBMCs.

Per the authors' pipeline: Reference gene primers were amplified, and this amplification served to estimate nucleated cell counts. Here immunoSEQ multiplex PCR was the method, and the copy in TCRdb shows in-frame clones only, minus some. For V, J and clone size, that table is used; D and trimming come from the DNA. The table records 75,000 to 95,000 clones, approximately 78% of them present only once. This clone was observed a handful of times. The junction had 7 bases not matched to a gene; V was cut back by 5 bases and J by 1 base. CDR1 SGHVS and CDR2 FQNEAQ come from the germline V gene. The CDR3 runs 15 residues.

Sequencing was done on a sample of peripheral blood. This TCR came from a human donor in a cohort sampled during active COVID-19. The chain has TRBV7-8 and TRBJ1-1; the match to TRBD1 covers 7 bases. CDR3 amino acids: CASSVNRGANTEAFF. The CDR3 nucleotides read TGTGCCAGCAGCGTCAACAGGGGTGCGAACACTGAAGCTTTCTTT.